This is a list of T cell receptor beta chains from one sample in a study of blood T cells in healthy people across ages. MiXCR, run by TCRdb on the 5' RACE reads, gives a single entry per CDR3 protein. The data show 780,000 or so distinct CDR3 sequences, around three fifths seen once. The sample was blood. The receptors derive from a man between 35 and 55 years old in good health. Each CDR3 is given with its conserved first and last residue. The order of the fields is clone size, D gene, V gene, J gene, CDR3 protein, CDR3 DNA. D genes are given only for firm matches. Clone sizes are given selectively: once, few, many, or a class where the clone is expanded.

clone_size: NA
d_call: NA
v_call: TRBV5-1
j_call: TRBJ2-1
cdr3_aa: CASSLLDSFLNEQFF
cdr3_nt: TGCGCCAGCAGCTTACTGGACAGCTTCCTCAATGAGCAGTTCTTC

clone_size: NA
d_call: NA
v_call: TRBV12-3/TRBV12-4
j_call: TRBJ1-2
cdr3_aa: CASSSDQGWPGGYTF
cdr3_nt: TGTGCCAGCAGTTCCGATCAAGGGTGGCCTGGTGGCTACACCTTC

clone_size: NA
d_call: TRBD1
v_call: TRBV24-1
j_call: TRBJ2-5
cdr3_aa: CATSGSDRPLQETQYF
cdr3_nt: TGTGCCACCAGTGGTTCGGACAGGCCACTCCAAGAGACCCAGTACTTC

clone_size: few
d_call: TRBD1
v_call: TRBV28
j_call: TRBJ1-2
cdr3_aa: CASSLTGQGYTF
cdr3_nt: TGTGCCAGCAGTTTGACAGGGCAGGGCTACACCTTC

clone_size: once
d_call: TRBD2
v_call: TRBV10-3
j_call: TRBJ2-2
cdr3_aa: CAISDSGGFTGELFF
cdr3_nt: TGTGCCATCAGTGATTCGGGGGGATTTACCGGGGAGCTGTTTTTT

clone_size: NA
d_call: TRBD1
v_call: TRBV24-1
j_call: TRBJ2-5
cdr3_aa: CATSEPRAGGQETQYF
cdr3_nt: TGTGCCACCAGTGAACCGAGGGCAGGGGGACAAGAGACCCAGTACTTC

clone_size: NA
d_call: NA
v_call: TRBV21-1
j_call: TRBJ1-2
cdr3_aa: CASSSQKEQENYGYTF
cdr3_nt: TGTGCCAGCAGCTCGCAAAAAGAACAGGAAAACTATGGCTACACCTTC

clone_size: NA
d_call: TRBD1
v_call: TRBV7-3
j_call: TRBJ1-2
cdr3_aa: CASSLDRWNYGYTF
cdr3_nt: TGTGCCAGCAGCCTGGACAGGTGGAACTATGGCTACACCTTC

clone_size: NA
d_call: TRBD1
v_call: TRBV7-2
j_call: TRBJ2-2
cdr3_aa: CASSPRGQGANTGELFF
cdr3_nt: TGTGCCAGCAGCCCCCGTGGGCAGGGGGCGAACACCGGGGAGCTGTTTTTT

clone_size: NA
d_call: NA
v_call: TRBV24-1
j_call: TRBJ2-3
cdr3_aa: CATSEIGDTQYF
cdr3_nt: TGTGCCACCAGTGAAATTGGGGATACGCAGTATTTT

clone_size: NA
d_call: NA
v_call: TRBV9
j_call: TRBJ2-3
cdr3_aa: CASSASGAAAADTQYF
cdr3_nt: TGTGCCAGCAGCGCCTCGGGGGCTGCGGCGGCAGATACGCAGTATTTT

clone_size: few
d_call: NA
v_call: TRBV28
j_call: TRBJ2-7
cdr3_aa: CASSWRGARTYEQYF
cdr3_nt: TGTGCCAGCAGTTGGAGGGGGGCGCGCACCTACGAGCAGTACTTC

clone_size: NA
d_call: NA
v_call: TRBV10-3
j_call: TRBJ1-1
cdr3_aa: CAISERGPGTEAFF
cdr3_nt: TGTGCCATCAGTGAGAGGGGCCCGGGCACTGAAGCTTTCTTT

clone_size: NA
d_call: NA
v_call: TRBV7-2
j_call: TRBJ2-7
cdr3_aa: CASSLAPEETRYF
cdr3_nt: TGTGCCAGCAGCTTAGCGCCTGAGGAGACCCGGTACTTC

clone_size: few
d_call: NA
v_call: TRBV29-1
j_call: TRBJ2-1
cdr3_aa: CSVDGFQNEQFF
cdr3_nt: TGCAGCGTTGACGGTTTTCAGAATGAGCAGTTCTTC

clone_size: NA
d_call: NA
v_call: TRBV28
j_call: TRBJ2-3
cdr3_aa: CATTTGSPTDTQYF
cdr3_nt: TGTGCCACCACGACCGGGTCTCCCACAGATACGCAGTATTTT

clone_size: NA
d_call: NA
v_call: TRBV7-2
j_call: TRBJ2-1
cdr3_aa: CASSLAGLFNEQFF
cdr3_nt: TGTGCCAGCAGCTTAGCCGGGCTGTTCAATGAGCAGTTCTTC

clone_size: NA
d_call: NA
v_call: TRBV21-1
j_call: TRBJ1-1
cdr3_aa: CASSKGDSTEAFF
cdr3_nt: TGTGCCAGCAGCAAAGGGGACTCTACTGAAGCTTTCTTT

clone_size: few
d_call: NA
v_call: TRBV27
j_call: TRBJ2-7
cdr3_aa: CASGREPRYEQYF
cdr3_nt: TGTGCCAGCGGCCGGGAGCCTCGCTACGAGCAGTACTTC

clone_size: NA
d_call: NA
v_call: TRBV29-1
j_call: TRBJ2-3
cdr3_aa: CSVDRAGWTDTQYF
cdr3_nt: TGCAGCGTTGATAGGGCAGGTTGGACAGATACGCAGTATTTT

clone_size: NA
d_call: TRBD1
v_call: TRBV3-1
j_call: TRBJ1-6
cdr3_aa: CASSQVGQGWNSPLHF
cdr3_nt: TGTGCCAGCAGCCAAGTAGGACAGGGATGGAATTCACCCCTCCACTTT

clone_size: NA
d_call: NA
v_call: TRBV4-3
j_call: TRBJ2-6
cdr3_aa: CASNQVWGAGGANVLTF
cdr3_nt: TGCGCCAGCAACCAAGTTTGGGGGGCAGGTGGGGCCAACGTCCTGACTTTC

clone_size: NA
d_call: NA
v_call: TRBV15
j_call: TRBJ1-2
cdr3_aa: CATSRDQVDGYTF
cdr3_nt: TGTGCCACCAGCAGAGATCAAGTCGATGGCTACACCTTC

clone_size: NA
d_call: NA
v_call: TRBV7-2
j_call: TRBJ2-3
cdr3_aa: CASSPSGTPLDTQYF
cdr3_nt: TGTGCCAGCAGCCCTTCCGGGACCCCTTTGGATACGCAGTATTTT

clone_size: NA
d_call: NA
v_call: TRBV7-2
j_call: TRBJ1-6
cdr3_aa: CASSLATVYNSPLHF
cdr3_nt: TGTGCCAGCAGCTTAGCGACGGTCTATAATTCACCCCTCCACTTT

clone_size: NA
d_call: NA
v_call: TRBV18
j_call: TRBJ1-2
cdr3_aa: CASSPRGTEGYTF
cdr3_nt: TGTGCCAGCTCACCACGAGGGACTGAAGGCTACACCTTC

clone_size: NA
d_call: NA
v_call: TRBV5-1
j_call: TRBJ2-5
cdr3_aa: CASSPWLFNEQYF
cdr3_nt: TGCGCCAGCAGCCCCTGGCTTTTCAATGAGCAGTACTTC

clone_size: once
d_call: NA
v_call: TRBV7-8
j_call: TRBJ2-4
cdr3_aa: CASRKDPGGEYAKNIQYF
cdr3_nt: TGTGCCAGCAGAAAAGATCCTGGGGGCGAGTACGCCAAAAACATTCAGTACTTC

clone_size: NA
d_call: TRBD1
v_call: TRBV19
j_call: TRBJ1-1
cdr3_aa: CASSIGQGGMNTEAFF
cdr3_nt: TGTGCCAGTAGTATCGGACAGGGTGGAATGAACACTGAAGCTTTCTTT

clone_size: NA
d_call: NA
v_call: TRBV12-3/TRBV12-4
j_call: TRBJ1-5
cdr3_aa: CASSFNRDSNQPQHF
cdr3_nt: TGTGCCAGCAGTTTTAACAGGGATAGCAATCAGCCCCAGCATTTT

clone_size: few
d_call: TRBD1
v_call: TRBV20-1
j_call: TRBJ1-2
cdr3_aa: CSARDAQGRDGYTF
cdr3_nt: TGCAGTGCTAGAGATGCACAGGGGAGGGATGGCTACACCTTC

clone_size: few
d_call: NA
v_call: TRBV5-1
j_call: TRBJ2-7
cdr3_aa: CASSLETSSLYEQYF
cdr3_nt: TGCGCCAGCAGCTTGGAAACTAGCTCACTTTACGAGCAGTACTTC

clone_size: NA
d_call: TRBD2
v_call: TRBV5-1
j_call: TRBJ2-5
cdr3_aa: CASSLGPGGVQETQYF
cdr3_nt: TGCGCCAGCAGCTTGGGACCGGGGGGGGTCCAAGAGACCCAGTACTTC

clone_size: NA
d_call: NA
v_call: TRBV13
j_call: TRBJ2-3
cdr3_aa: CASSVRGTPGAGQYF
cdr3_nt: TGTGCCAGCAGCGTAAGGGGGACCCCAGGAGCTGGGCAGTATTTT

clone_size: NA
d_call: NA
v_call: TRBV7-9
j_call: TRBJ2-7
cdr3_aa: CASTSVARSRNEQYF
cdr3_nt: TGTGCCAGCACGTCGGTGGCGCGGTCCCGGAATGAGCAGTACTTC